The clone carrying this T cell receptor (beta chain) was counted only a few times. What it binds is unknown. J gave up 0 bases and V 3 bases, and 9 bases lay outside the gene matches. This CDR3 is built from 16 residues. The germline V gene encodes CDR1 SQVTM and CDR2 ANQGSEA. These data are taken from a study of T-cell memory formation after mild COVID-19. The wider study: The two donors had largely donor-specific TCR clusters.

TCRdb recomputed calls from the 5' RACE reads with MiXCR, one row per CDR3 protein. The sample carries about 610,000 distinct CDR3 sequences, 17% recorded once. Study conclusions and caveats: Among CD4+ contracting clones, most were CM and EM, and CD8+ ones EMRA. Within pre-infection memory, some responding clones were found, suggesting cross-reactive memory joined.

The J gene is TRBJ2-3, the V gene TRBV29-1; TRBD2 matches at 7 bases. Specimen: PBMCs or a T cell subset sorted from them (not recorded which). The TCR comes from an adult woman who had mild COVID-19 (a few samples of this study predate the infection). Cell type and time point are not known. The CDR3 protein is CSVDSAGEFSTDTQYF. CDR3 DNA sequence: TGCAGCGTTGATTCCGCGGGAGAGTTTAGCACAGATACGCAGTATTTT.